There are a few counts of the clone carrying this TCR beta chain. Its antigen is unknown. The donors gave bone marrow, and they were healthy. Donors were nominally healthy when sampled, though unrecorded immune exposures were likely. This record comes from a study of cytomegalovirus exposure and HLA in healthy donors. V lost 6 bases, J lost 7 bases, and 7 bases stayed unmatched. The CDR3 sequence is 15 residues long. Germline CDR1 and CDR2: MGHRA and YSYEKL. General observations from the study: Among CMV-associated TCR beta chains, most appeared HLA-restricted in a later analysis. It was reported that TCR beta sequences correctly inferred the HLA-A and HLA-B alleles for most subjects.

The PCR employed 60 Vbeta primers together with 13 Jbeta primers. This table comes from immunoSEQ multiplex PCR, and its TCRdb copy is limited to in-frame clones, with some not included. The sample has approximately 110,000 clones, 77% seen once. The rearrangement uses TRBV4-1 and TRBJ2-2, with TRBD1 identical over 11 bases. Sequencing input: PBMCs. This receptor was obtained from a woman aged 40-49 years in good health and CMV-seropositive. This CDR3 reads CASSRGQGAVGELFF. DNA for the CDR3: TGCGCCAGCAGTCGCGGACAGGGGGCCGTCGGGGAGCTGTTTTTT.